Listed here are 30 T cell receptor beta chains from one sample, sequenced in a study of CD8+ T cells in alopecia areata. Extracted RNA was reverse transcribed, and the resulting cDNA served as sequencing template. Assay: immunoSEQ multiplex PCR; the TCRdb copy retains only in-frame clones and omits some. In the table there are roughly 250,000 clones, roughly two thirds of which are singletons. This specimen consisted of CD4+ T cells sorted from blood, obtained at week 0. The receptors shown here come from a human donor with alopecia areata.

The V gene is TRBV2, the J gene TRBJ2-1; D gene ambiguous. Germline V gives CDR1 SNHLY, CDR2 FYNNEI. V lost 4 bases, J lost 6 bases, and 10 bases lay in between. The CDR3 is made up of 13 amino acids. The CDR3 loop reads CASSGSEANEQFF. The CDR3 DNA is TGTGCCAGCAGTGGATCCGAAGCCAATGAGCAGTTCTTC.

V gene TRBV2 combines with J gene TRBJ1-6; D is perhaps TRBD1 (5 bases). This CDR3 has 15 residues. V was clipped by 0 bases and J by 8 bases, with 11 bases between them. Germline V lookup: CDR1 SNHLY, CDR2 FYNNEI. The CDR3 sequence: CASSEAVSGHSPLHF. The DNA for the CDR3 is TGTGCCAGCAGTGAAGCGGTGTCAGGGCATTCACCCCTCCACTTT.

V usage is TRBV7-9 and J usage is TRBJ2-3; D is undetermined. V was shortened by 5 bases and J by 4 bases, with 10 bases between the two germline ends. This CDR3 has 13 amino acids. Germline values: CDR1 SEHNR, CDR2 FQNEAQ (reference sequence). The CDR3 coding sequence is TGTGCCAGCAGCCCCCGTGGGGCAGATACGCAGTATTTT. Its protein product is CASSPRGADTQYF.

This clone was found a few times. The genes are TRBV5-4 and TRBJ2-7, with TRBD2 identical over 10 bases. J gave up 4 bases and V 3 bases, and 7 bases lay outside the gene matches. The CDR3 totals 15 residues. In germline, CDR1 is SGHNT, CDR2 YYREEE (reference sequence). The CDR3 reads CASSSLAGKRYEQYF. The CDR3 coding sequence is TGTGCCAGCAGCTCACTAGCGGGGAAAAGGTACGAGCAGTACTTC.

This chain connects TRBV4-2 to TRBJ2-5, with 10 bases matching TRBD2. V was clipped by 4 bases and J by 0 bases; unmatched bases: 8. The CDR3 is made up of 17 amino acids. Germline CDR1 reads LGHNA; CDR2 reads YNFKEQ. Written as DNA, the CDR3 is TGTGCCAGCAGCCTGGTGGCGCTAGCGGGAGACCAAGAGACCCAGTACTTC. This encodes CASSLVALAGDQETQYF.

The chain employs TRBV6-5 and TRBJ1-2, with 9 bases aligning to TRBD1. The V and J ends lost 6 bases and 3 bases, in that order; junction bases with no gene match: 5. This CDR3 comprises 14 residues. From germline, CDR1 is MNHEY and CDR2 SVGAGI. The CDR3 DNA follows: TGTGCCAGCAGCCATCGGACAGGGGACTATGGCTACACCTTC. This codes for CASSHRTGDYGYTF.

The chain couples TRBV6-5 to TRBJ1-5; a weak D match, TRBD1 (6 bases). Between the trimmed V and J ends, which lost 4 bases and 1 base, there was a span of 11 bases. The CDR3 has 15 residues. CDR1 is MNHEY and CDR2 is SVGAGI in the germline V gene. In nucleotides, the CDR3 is TGTGCCAGCAGTTTCTTACAGGGAAGCAATCAGCCCCAGCATTTT. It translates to CASSFLQGSNQPQHF.

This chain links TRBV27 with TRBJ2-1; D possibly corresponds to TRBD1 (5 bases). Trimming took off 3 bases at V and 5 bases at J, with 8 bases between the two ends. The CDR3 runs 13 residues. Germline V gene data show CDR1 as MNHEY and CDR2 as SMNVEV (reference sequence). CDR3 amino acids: CASSFLTDNEQFF. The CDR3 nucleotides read TGTGCCAGCAGTTTCTTGACAGACAATGAGCAGTTCTTC.

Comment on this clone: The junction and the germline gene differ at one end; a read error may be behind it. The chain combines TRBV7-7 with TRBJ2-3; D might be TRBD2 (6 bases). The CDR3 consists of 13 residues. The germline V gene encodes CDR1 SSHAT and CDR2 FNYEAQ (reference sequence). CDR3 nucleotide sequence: TGTGCTAGCAGCTCGTCTAGCGCAGATACGCAGTATTTT. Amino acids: CASSSSSADTQYF.

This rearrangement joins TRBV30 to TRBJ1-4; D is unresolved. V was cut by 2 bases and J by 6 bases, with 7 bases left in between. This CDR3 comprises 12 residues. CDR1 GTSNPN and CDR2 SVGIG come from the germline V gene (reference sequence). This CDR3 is CAWSRTDEKLFF. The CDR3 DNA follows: TGTGCCTGGAGTAGGACCGATGAAAAACTGTTTTTT.

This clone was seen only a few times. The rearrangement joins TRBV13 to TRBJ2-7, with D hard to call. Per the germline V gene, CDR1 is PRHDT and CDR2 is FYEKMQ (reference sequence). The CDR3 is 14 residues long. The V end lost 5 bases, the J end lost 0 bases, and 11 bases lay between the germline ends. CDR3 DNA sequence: TGTGCCAGCAGCCTACCCAAGAGCTCCTACGAGCAGTACTTC. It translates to CASSLPKSSYEQYF.

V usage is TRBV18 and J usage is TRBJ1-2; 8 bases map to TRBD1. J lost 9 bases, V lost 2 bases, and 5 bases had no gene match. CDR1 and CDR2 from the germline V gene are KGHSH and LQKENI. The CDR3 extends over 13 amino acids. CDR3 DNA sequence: TGTGCCAGCTCACCAGTAAGACAGGGGAGCTACACCTTC. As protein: CASSPVRQGSYTF.

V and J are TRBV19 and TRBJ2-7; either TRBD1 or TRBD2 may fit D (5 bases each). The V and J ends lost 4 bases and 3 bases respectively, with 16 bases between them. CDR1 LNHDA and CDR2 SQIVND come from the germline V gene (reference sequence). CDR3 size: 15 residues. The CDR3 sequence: CASSKRQGRFYEQYF. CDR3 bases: TGTGCCAGTAGTAAGCGGCAGGGACGTTTCTACGAGCAGTACTTC.

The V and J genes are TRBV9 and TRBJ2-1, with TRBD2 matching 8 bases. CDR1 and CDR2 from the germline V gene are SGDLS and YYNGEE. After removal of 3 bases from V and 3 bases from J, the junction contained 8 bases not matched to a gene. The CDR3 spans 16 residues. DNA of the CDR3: TGTGCCAGCAGCGCAGCCACCGGGACTAGCTACAATGAGCAGTTCTTC. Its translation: CASSAATGTSYNEQFF.

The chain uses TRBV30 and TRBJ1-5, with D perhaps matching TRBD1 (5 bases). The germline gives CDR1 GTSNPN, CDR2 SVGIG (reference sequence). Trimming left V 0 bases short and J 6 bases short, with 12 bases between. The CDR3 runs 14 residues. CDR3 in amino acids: CAWSVRAGSQPQHF. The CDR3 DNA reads TGTGCCTGGAGTGTACGGGCAGGGAGTCAGCCCCAGCATTTT.

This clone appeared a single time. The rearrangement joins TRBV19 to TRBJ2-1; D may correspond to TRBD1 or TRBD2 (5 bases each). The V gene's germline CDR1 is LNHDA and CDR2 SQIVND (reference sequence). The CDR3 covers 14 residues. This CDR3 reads CASGWGSSYNEQFF. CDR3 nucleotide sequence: TGTGCGTCAGGGTGGGGGAGCTCCTACAATGAGCAGTTCTTC.

The CDR3 protein is CASSNPRGQDYGYTF. Here the CDR3 DNA reads TGTGCCAGTAGCAACCCACGGGGACAGGACTATGGCTACACCTTC. The chain recombines TRBV19 with TRBJ1-2; 8 bases map to TRBD1. V was clipped by 6 bases and J by 3 bases; unmatched bases: 9. CDR1 and CDR2 (germline): LNHDA, SQIVND (reference sequence). The CDR3 is made up of 15 amino acids.

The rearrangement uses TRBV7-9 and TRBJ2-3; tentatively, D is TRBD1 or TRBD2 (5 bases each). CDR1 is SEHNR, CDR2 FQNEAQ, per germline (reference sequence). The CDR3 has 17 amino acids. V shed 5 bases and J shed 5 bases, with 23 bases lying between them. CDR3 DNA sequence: TGTGCCAGCAGCGGCCGGGGCCGTACCCTCCAGGTAGATACGCAGTATTTT. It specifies CASSGRGRTLQVDTQYF.

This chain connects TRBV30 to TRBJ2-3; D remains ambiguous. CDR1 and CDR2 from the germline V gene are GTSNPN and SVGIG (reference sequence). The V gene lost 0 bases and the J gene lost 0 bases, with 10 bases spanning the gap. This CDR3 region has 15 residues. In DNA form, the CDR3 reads TGTGCCTGGAGTGTACTCCCAAGGAGCACAGATACGCAGTATTTT. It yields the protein CAWSVLPRSTDTQYF.

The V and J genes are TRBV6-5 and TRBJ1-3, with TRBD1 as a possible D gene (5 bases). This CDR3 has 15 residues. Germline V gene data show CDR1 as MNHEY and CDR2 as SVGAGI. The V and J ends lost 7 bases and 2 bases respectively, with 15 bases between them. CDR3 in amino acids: CASTSPTGAGNTIYF. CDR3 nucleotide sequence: TGTGCCAGCACAAGCCCAACAGGCGCTGGAAACACCATATATTTT.

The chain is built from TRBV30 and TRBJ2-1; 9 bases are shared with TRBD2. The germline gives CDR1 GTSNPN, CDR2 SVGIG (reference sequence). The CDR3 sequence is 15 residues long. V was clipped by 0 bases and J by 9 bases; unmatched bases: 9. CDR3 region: CAWSVSGGGAGEQFF. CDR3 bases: TGTGCCTGGAGTGTATCCGGCGGGGGGGCCGGTGAGCAGTTCTTC. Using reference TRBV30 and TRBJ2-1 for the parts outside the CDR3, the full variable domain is SQTIHQWPATLVQPVGSPLSLECTVEGTSNPNLYWYRQAAGRGLQLLFYSVGIGQISSEVPQNLSASRPQDRQFILSSKKLLLSDSGFYLCAWSVSGGGAGEQFFGPGTRLTVL.

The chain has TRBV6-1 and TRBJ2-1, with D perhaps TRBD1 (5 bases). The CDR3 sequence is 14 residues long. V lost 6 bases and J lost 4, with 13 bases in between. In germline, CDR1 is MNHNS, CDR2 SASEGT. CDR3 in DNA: TGTGCCAGCAGCCCCAGCAGGGTTTACAATGAGCAGTTCTTC. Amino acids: CASSPSRVYNEQFF.

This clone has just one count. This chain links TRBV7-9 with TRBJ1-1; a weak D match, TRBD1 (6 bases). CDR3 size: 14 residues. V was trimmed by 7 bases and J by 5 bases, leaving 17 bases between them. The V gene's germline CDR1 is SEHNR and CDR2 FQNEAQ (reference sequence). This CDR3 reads CASTEQGISTEAFF. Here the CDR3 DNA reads TGTGCCAGCACCGAGCAGGGGATATCGACTGAAGCTTTCTTT.

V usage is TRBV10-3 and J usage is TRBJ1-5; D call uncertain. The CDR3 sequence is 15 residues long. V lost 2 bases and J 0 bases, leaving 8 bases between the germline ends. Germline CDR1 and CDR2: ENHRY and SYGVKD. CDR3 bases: TGTGCCATCAGTGAGACGCCCGATAGCAATCAGCCCCAGCATTTT. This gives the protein CAISETPDSNQPQHF.

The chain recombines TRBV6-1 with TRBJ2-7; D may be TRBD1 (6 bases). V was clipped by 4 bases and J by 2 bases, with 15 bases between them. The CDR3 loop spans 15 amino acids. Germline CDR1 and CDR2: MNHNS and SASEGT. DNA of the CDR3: TGTGCCAGCAGTGTCGAACAGGGCCGGGCCTACGAGCAGTACTTC. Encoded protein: CASSVEQGRAYEQYF.

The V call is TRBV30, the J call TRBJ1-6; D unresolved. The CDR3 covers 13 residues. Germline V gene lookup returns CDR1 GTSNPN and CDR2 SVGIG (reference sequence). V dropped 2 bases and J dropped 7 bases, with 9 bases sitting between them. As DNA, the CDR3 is TGTGCCTGGAGTAGCAACCAAAATTCACCCCTCCACTTT. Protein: CAWSSNQNSPLHF. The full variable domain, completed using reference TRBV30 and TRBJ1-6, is SQTIHQWPATLVQPVGSPLSLECTVEGTSNPNLYWYRQAAGRGLQLLFYSVGIGQISSEVPQNLSASRPQDRQFILSSKKLLLSDSGFYLCAWSSNQNSPLHFGNGTRLTVT.

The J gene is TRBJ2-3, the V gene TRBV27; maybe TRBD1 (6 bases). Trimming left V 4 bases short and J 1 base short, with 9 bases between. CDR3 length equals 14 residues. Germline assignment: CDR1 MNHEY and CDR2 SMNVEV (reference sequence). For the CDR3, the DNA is TGTGCCAGCAGTTGGACAGACCGCACAGATACGCAGTATTTT. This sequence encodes CASSWTDRTDTQYF.

CDR3 DNA sequence: TGTGCTAGTGGTTTGGTACAAGAGGCACCCCTCCACTTT. This sequence encodes CASGLVQEAPLHF. This rearrangement joins TRBV12-5 to TRBJ1-6; D is ambiguous. The length of the CDR3 is 13 residues. V lost 0 bases, J lost 11 bases, and 8 bases lay in between. The germline CDR1 and CDR2 sequences are LGHNT and FRNRAP.

The CDR3 here is CSAARQGAVGELFF. In DNA, the CDR3 is TGCAGCGCCGCGCGGCAGGGGGCAGTCGGGGAGCTGTTTTTT. The chain has TRBV29-1 and TRBJ2-2; 8 bases are a match to TRBD1. V lost 7 bases to trimming and J lost 7 bases; unmatched junction nucleotides: 11. CDR1 is SQVTM and CDR2 is ANQGSEA in the germline V gene. The CDR3 covers 14 residues.

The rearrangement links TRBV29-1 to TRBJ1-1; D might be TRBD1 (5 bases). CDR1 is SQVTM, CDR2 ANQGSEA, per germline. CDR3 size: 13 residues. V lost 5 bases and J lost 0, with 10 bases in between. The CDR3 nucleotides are TGCAGCGTTTACAAGGGGTTGAACACTGAAGCTTTCTTT. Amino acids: CSVYKGLNTEAFF.